The 18 T cell receptor beta chains reported below all come from one sample, sequenced in a study of blood T cell repertoires in COVID-19. Sequencing was performed with immunoSEQ multiplex PCR; in TCRdb, only in-frame clones are kept and a portion is missing. The sample has about 150,000 clones; about 86% are singletons. The specimen sequenced was PBMCs or T cells enriched from blood (not recorded which). These receptors were collected from a man between 45 and 60 years old who had recovered from COVID-19.

The chain joins TRBV7-9 to TRBJ2-5; 7 positions agree with TRBD2. The CDR3 totals 13 residues. V lost 3 bases, J lost 3 bases, and 1 base stayed unmatched. CDR1 and CDR2 from the germline V gene are SEHNR and FQNEAQ (reference sequence). CDR3 region: CASSLGTKETQYF. Written as DNA, the CDR3 is TGTGCCAGCAGCTTGGGGACTAAAGAGACCCAGTACTTC.

This clone was found once. CDR3 in amino acids: CASEGGGCSYNSPLHF. The CDR3, as DNA: TGTGCCAGCGAAGGGGGCGGATGCTCCTATAATTCACCCCTCCACTTT. The V and J genes are TRBV6-4 and TRBJ1-6, with 7 nucleotides matching TRBD1. The J segment lost 0 bases and the V segment lost 8 bases, leaving 7 bases of the junction unmatched. CDR3 size: 16 residues. Per the germline V gene, CDR1 is MRHNA and CDR2 is SNTAGT.

The CDR3 region is CASSEALEGNTIYF. As DNA, the CDR3 is TGTGCCAGCAGTGAAGCTTTAGAGGGAAACACCATATATTTT. The V call is TRBV6-1, the J call TRBJ1-3; D gene unclear. Per the germline V gene, CDR1 is MNHNS and CDR2 is SASEGT. The CDR3 is 14 residues long. Trimming pared 0 bases from V and 4 bases from J, leaving 7 bases between.

The gene calls are TRBV3-1 (or the pseudogene TRBV3-2) and TRBJ1-5, with D possibly TRBD1 on 6 matching bases. The CDR3 has 15 amino acids. The germline V and J ends were trimmed by 4 bases and 4 bases, with 14 bases remaining between them. Germline V gives CDR1 LGHDT, CDR2 YNNKEL (reference sequence). Written as DNA, the CDR3 is TGTGCCAGCAGCCGTTCACAGGGAGGGAATCAGCCCCAGCATTTT. This translates into CASSRSQGGNQPQHF.

A few counts support this clone. This chain links TRBV7-9 with TRBJ1-2; 8 bases agree with TRBD1. The V gene's germline CDR1 is SEHNR and CDR2 FQNEAQ (reference sequence). The CDR3 has 14 residues. After removal of 2 bases from V and 3 bases from J, the junction contained 2 bases not matched to a gene. CDR3 nucleotides: TGTGCCAGCAGCTTAAACAGGGGGGACTATGGCTACACCTTC. As protein: CASSLNRGDYGYTF.

The CDR3 is CASSPTAGGTGELFF. CDR3 bases: TGTGCCAGCAGCCCCACGGCGGGGGGAACCGGGGAGCTGTTTTTT. The V call is TRBV11-3, the J call TRBJ2-2, with TRBD2 matching over 8 bases. Per germline, CDR1 SGHNT and CDR2 YENEEA. This CDR3 has 15 residues. J lost 5 bases, V lost 5 bases, and 7 bases had no gene match. The whole variable domain, filled in from reference TRBV11-3 and TRBJ2-2, reads EAGVVQSPRYKIIEKKQPVAFWCNPISGHNTLYWYLQNLGQGPELLIRYENEEAVDDSQLPKDRFSAERLKGVDSTLKIQPAELGDSAVYLCASSPTAGGTGELFFGEGSRLTVL.

J is TRBJ1-4 and V is TRBV6-1, with D possibly being TRBD1 (6 bases). V was cut by 2 bases and J by 8 bases, with 9 bases left in between. This CDR3 comprises 13 residues. Per the germline V gene, CDR1 is MNHNS and CDR2 is SASEGT. CDR3 residues: CASSETGWEKLFF. The CDR3 region has the DNA TGTGCCAGCAGTGAAACAGGGTGGGAAAAACTGTTTTTT.

The V call is TRBV9, the J call TRBJ1-6; no clear D gene. The V gene's germline CDR1 is SGDLS and CDR2 YYNGEE. The V gene lost 4 bases and the J gene lost 0 bases, with 11 bases spanning the gap. There are 16 residues in the CDR3. CDR3 sequence (DNA): TGTGCCAGCAGCCCCAGCGCCAGCTCCTATAATTCACCCCTCCACTTT. This sequence encodes CASSPSASSYNSPLHF.

This clone has only a few counts. The V gene is TRBV7-9, the J gene TRBJ1-6; 7 bases align to TRBD1. Trimming removed 6 bases from V and 5 bases from J; junction bases left unmatched: 7. The CDR3 runs to 15 residues. Per the germline V gene, CDR1 is SEHNR and CDR2 is FQNEAQ (reference sequence). Here the CDR3 reads CASSPLGTDNSPLHF. In DNA form, the CDR3 reads TGTGCCAGCAGTCCCCTAGGGACAGATAATTCACCCCTCCACTTT. The whole variable domain, filled in from reference TRBV7-9 and TRBJ1-6, reads DTGVSQNPRHKITKRGQNVTFRCDPISEHNRLYWYRQTLGQGPEFLTYFQNEAQLEKSRLLSDRFSAERPKGSFSTLEIQRTEQGDSAMYLCASSPLGTDNSPLHFGNGTRLTVT.

Only a few counts were recorded for this clone. The genes are TRBV4-3 and TRBJ2-5; 8 nucleotides align to TRBD1. Trimming at V came to 0 bases and at J to 2 bases, leaving 11 bases not matched to a gene. The CDR3 totals 18 residues. Looked up from germline, CDR1 is LGHNA and CDR2 is YSLEER. The CDR3 reads CASSQDWGWTGKQETQYF. The CDR3 DNA reads TGCGCCAGCAGCCAAGATTGGGGGTGGACAGGGAAACAAGAGACCCAGTACTTC.

This clone was seen a single time. The gene calls are TRBV19 and TRBJ2-3, with D perhaps matching TRBD2 (6 bases). V was clipped by 3 bases and J by 4 bases, with 8 bases between them. The CDR3 length is 13 residues. Germline CDR1 LNHDA, CDR2 SQIVND (reference sequence). The CDR3 is CASSMGGPDTQYF. The CDR3 bases are TGTGCCAGTAGTATGGGGGGACCAGATACGCAGTATTTT.

The chain links TRBV18 to TRBJ1-5, with TRBD1 matching 9 bases. CDR3 length equals 17 residues. From germline, CDR1 is KGHSH and CDR2 LQKENI. V gave up 5 bases and J gave up 1 base; unmatched junction bases: 9. The DNA for the CDR3 is TGTGCCAGCTCAACTTCCGCCGGGACAGGGAGCAATCAGCCCCAGCATTTT. It translates to CASSTSAGTGSNQPQHF. The whole variable domain, remainder taken from reference TRBV18 and TRBJ1-5, is NAGVMQNPRHLVRRRGQEARLRCSPMKGHSHVYWYRQLPEEGLKFMVYLQKENIIDESGMPKERFSAEFPKEGPSILRIQQVVRGDSAAYFCASSTSAGTGSNQPQHFGDGTRLSIL.

This clone turned up a few times. The gene calls are TRBV5-4 and TRBJ1-2; a possible D gene is TRBD1 (6 bases). Germline CDR1 reads SGHNT; CDR2 reads YYREEE (reference sequence). Deletions cut 3 bases from V and 5 bases from J, with 11 bases between. This CDR3 is built from 13 residues. CDR3 loop: CASSSTGWYGYTF. In DNA, the CDR3 is TGTGCCAGCAGCTCTACAGGGTGGTATGGCTACACCTTC.

The chain uses TRBV12-5 and TRBJ2-1; D is uncertain. The length of the CDR3 is 12 residues. Germline assignment: CDR1 LGHNT and CDR2 FRNRAP. V dropped 8 bases and J dropped 6 bases, with 11 bases sitting between them. The CDR3 spells CASRRVVNEQFF. The CDR3 nucleotides are TGTGCTAGTCGTCGAGTAGTCAATGAGCAGTTCTTC.

The rearrangement links TRBV19 to TRBJ1-4; TRBD1 is a possible D gene (6 bases). Trimming cost V 4 bases and J 3 bases, with 6 bases left between them. The V gene's germline CDR1 is LNHDA and CDR2 SQIVND (reference sequence). The CDR3 runs to 13 residues. DNA of the CDR3: TGTGCCAGTAGTAAGGGGGCTAATGAAAAACTGTTTTTT. Translated, it gives CASSKGANEKLFF.

V and J are TRBV5-1 and TRBJ2-7; 8 nucleotides match TRBD2. This CDR3 comprises 14 residues. Trimming removed 4 bases from V and 1 base from J; junction bases left unmatched: 4. Germline V gene sequence: CDR1 SGHRS, CDR2 YFSETQ. The CDR3 DNA sequence: TGCGCCAGCAGCCGCCGGGGGGGTTCCTACGAGCAGTACTTC. Its protein is CASSRRGGSYEQYF.

This chain links TRBV7-8 with TRBJ1-2, with D uncertain. This CDR3 is built from 13 residues. V was cut by 1 base and J by 4 bases, with 7 bases left in between. Germline CDR1 is SGHVS and CDR2 is FQNEAQ. The CDR3 DNA is TGTGCCAGCAGCTTAGGTCAGTCCTATGGCTACACCTTC. Residues: CASSLGQSYGYTF.

The chain uses TRBV7-3 and TRBJ2-5; 8 bases fit TRBD2. The CDR3 consists of 15 residues. Trimming took 3 bases from V and 4 from J; bases not matched to a gene: 7. Per the germline V gene, CDR1 is SGHTA and CDR2 is FQGTGA. The CDR3 reads CASSFGGGRTETQYF. In DNA, the CDR3 is TGTGCCAGCAGCTTCGGCGGGGGGAGGACAGAGACCCAGTACTTC.